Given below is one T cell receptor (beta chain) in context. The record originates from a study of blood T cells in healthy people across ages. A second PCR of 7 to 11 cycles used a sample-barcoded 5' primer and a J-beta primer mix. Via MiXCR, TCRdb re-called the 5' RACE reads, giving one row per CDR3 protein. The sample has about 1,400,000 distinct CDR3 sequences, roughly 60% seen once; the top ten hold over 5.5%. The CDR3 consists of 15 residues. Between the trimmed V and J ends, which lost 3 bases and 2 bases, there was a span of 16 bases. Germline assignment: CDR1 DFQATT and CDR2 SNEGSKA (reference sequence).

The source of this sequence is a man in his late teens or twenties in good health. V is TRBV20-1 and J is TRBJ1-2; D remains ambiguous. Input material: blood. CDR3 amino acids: CSASDGLRLNYGYTF. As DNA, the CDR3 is TGCAGTGCTAGTGACGGCCTTCGTTTAAACTATGGCTACACCTTC.